The following is a T cell receptor (beta chain) sequence with its context. It was with random hexamers that 0.5 to 1 ug RNA was reverse transcribed. A multiplex approach, immunoSEQ multiplex PCR, amplified TCR beta CDR3 across 54 Vbeta and 13 Jbeta. TCRdb redid the calling of the immunoSEQ multiplex PCR reads with MiXCR, one entry per CDR3 protein. The data contain tens of thousands of distinct CDR3 sequences, 95% to 97% of them seen just once; the ten biggest clones take up 0.62%. This entry belongs to a study of CD8 T cells in Susac syndrome. Looked up from germline, CDR1 is MNHNY and CDR2 is SVGAGI (reference sequence). V lost 0 bases and J lost 2, with 13 bases in between. The CDR3 spans 16 residues.

Input material: CD8+ T cells from PBMCs. This sequence joins TRBV6-6 and TRBJ2-5; tentative D call: TRBD1 (6 bases). The clonotype was recovered from a human donor with Susac syndrome. The CDR3 here is CASSYSSQGFQETQYF. DNA of the CDR3: TGTGCCAGCAGTTACTCGTCCCAGGGGTTTCAAGAGACCCAGTACTTC.